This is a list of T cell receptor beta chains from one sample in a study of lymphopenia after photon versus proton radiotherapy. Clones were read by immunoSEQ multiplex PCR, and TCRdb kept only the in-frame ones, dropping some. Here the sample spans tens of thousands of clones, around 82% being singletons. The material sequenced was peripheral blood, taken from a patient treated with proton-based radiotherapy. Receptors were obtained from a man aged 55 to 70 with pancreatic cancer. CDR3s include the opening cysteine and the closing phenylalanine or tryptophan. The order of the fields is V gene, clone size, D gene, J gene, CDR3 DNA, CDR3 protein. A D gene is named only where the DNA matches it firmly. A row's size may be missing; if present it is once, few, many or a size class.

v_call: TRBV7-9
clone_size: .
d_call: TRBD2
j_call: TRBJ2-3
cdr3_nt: TGTGCCAGCAGCTCCTGGGGTAGCGGGGCAGATACGCAGTATTTT
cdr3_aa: CASSSWGSGADTQYF

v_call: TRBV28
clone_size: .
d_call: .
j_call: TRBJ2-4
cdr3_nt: TGTGCCAGCAGTCTCCCCAGGGGCGGCGGAAACATTCAGTACTTC
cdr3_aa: CASSLPRGGGNIQYF

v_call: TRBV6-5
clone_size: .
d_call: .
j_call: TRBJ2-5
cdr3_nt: TGTGCCAGCAGTTACTCCCAAGAGACCCAGTACTTC
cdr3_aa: CASSYSQETQYF

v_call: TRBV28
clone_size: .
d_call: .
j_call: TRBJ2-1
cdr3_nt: TGTGCCAGCAGGGACGGCAATGAGCAGTTCTTC
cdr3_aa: CASRDGNEQFF

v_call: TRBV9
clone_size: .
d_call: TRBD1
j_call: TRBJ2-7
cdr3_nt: TGTGCCAGCAGCGTACAGTACGACAGGGGCGAGCAGTACTTC
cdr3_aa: CASSVQYDRGEQYF

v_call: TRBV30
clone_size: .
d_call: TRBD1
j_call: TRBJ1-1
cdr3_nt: TGTGCCTGGAGTCGAGGACAGGGGGCTCCGAACACTGAAGCTTTCTTT
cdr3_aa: CAWSRGQGAPNTEAFF

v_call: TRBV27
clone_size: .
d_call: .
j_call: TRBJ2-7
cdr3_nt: TGTGCCAGCAGAAAAGGTTCGGACGGTCAATGGGGGGAGCAGTACTTC
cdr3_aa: CASRKGSDGQWGEQYF

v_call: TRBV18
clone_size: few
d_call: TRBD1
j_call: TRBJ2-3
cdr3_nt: TGTGCCACCGAGTCGGGGACAGTCACAGATACGCAGTATTTT
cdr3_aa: CATESGTVTDTQYF

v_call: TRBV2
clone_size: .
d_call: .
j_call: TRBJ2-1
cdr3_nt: TGTGCCTCCTTCCGGGACCCCCCGGGTAATGAGCAGTTCTTC
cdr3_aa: CASFRDPPGNEQFF

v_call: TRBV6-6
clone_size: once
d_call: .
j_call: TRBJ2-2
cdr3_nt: TGTGCCAGCAGTCGGACAGCGAACACCGGGGAGCTGTTTTTT
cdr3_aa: CASSRTANTGELFF